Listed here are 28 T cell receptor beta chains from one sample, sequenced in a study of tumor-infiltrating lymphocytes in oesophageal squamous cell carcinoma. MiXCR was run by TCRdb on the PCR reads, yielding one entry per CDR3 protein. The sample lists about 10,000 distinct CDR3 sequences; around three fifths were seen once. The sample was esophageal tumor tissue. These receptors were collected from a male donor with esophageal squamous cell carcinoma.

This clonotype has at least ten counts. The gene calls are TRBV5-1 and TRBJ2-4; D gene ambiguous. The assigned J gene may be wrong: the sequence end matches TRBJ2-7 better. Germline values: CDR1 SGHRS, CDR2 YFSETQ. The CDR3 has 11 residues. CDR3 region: CASSSEYEQYF. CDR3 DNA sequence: TGCGCCAGCAGCTCCGAATACGAGCAGTACTTC.

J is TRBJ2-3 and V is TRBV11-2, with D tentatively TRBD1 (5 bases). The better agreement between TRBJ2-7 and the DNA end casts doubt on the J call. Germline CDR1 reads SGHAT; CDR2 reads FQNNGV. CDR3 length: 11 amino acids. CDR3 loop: CASSEQVKQYF. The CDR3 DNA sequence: TGTGCCAGCAGCGAACAGGTCAAGCAGTACTTC.

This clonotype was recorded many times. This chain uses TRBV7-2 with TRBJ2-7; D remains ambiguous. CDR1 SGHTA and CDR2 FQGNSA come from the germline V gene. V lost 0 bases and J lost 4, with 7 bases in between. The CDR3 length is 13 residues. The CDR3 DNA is TGTGCCAGCAGCTTAGCGGTAGGGTACGAGCAGTACTTC. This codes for CASSLAVGYEQYF.

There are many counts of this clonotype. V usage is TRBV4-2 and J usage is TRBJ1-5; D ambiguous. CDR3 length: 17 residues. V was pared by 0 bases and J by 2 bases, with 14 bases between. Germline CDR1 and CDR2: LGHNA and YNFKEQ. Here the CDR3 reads CASSQDHPIGRNQPQHF. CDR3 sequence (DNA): TGTGCCAGCAGCCAAGATCACCCCATAGGCCGCAATCAGCCCCAGCATTTT.

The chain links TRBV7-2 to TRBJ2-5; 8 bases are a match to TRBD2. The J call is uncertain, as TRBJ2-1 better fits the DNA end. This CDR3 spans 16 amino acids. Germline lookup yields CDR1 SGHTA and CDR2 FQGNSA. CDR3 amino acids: CASSLMSGGGYNEQFF. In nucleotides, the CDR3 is TGTGCCAGCAGCTTAATGTCCGGGGGGGGGTACAATGAGCAGTTCTTC.

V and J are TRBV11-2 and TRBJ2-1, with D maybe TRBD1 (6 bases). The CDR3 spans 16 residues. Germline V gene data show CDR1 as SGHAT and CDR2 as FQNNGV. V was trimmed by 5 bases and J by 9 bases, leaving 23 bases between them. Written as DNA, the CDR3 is TGTGCCAGCAGCACTACAGGGAATAGTATGTTCAGTGAGCAGTTCTTC. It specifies CASSTTGNSMFSEQFF.

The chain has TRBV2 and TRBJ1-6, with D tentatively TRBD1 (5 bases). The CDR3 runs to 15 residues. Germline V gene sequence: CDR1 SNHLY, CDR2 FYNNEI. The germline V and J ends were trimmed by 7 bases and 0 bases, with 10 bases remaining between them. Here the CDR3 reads CASNGGSSYNSPLHF. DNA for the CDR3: TGTGCCAGCAATGGGGGAAGCTCCTATAATTCACCCCTCCACTTT.

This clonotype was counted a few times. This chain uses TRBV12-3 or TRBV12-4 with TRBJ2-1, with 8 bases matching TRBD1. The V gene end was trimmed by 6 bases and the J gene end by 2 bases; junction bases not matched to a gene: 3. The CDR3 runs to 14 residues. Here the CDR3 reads CASRPTGAYNEQFF. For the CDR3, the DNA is TGTGCCAGCAGACCGACAGGGGCCTACAATGAGCAGTTCTTC.

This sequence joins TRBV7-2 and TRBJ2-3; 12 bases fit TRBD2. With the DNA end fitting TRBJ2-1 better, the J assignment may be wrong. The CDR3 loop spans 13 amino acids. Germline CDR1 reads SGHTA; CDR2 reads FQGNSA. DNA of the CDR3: TGTGCCAGCAGCTTACAGACTAGCGGGGGGCAGTTCTTC. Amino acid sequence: CASSLQTSGGQFF.

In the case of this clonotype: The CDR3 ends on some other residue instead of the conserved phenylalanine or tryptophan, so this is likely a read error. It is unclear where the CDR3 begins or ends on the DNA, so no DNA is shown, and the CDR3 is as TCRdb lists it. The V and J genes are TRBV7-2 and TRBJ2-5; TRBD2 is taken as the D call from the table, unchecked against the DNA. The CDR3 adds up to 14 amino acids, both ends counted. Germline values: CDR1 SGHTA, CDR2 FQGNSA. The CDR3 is CASRTGPYEQYFGA.

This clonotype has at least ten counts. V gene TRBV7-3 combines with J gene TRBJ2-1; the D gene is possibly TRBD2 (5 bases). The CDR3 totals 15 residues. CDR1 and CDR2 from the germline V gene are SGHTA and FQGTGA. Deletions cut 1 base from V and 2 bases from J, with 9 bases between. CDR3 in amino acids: CASSLRETPYNEQFF. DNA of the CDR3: TGTGCCAGCAGCTTAAGGGAGACCCCCTACAATGAGCAGTTCTTC. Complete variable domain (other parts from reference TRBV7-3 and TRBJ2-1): GAGVSQTPSNKVTEKGKYVELRCDPISGHTALYWYRQSLGQGPEFLIYFQGTGAADDSGLPNDRFFAVRPEGSVSTLKIQRTERGDSAVYLCASSLRETPYNEQFFGPGTRLTVL.

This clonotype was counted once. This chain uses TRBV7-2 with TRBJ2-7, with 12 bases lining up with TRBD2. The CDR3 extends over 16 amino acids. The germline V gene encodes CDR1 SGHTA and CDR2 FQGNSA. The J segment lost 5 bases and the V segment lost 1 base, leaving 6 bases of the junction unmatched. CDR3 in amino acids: CASSLGLAGGLDEQYF. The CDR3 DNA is TGTGCCAGCAGCTTAGGGCTAGCGGGAGGGTTGGACGAGCAGTACTTC.

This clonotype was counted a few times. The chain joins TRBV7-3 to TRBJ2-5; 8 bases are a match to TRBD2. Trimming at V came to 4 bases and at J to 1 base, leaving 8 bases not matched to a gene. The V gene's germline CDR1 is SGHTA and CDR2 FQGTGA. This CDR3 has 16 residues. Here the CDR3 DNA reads TGTGCCAGCAGCTCCACCGGGAGGGCCTTCCAAGAGACCCAGTACTTC. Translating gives CASSSTGRAFQETQYF. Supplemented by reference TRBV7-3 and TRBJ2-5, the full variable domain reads GAGVSQTPSNKVTEKGKYVELRCDPISGHTALYWYRQSLGQGPEFLIYFQGTGAADDSGLPNDRFFAVRPEGSVSTLKIQRTERGDSAVYLCASSSTGRAFQETQYFGPGTRLLVL.

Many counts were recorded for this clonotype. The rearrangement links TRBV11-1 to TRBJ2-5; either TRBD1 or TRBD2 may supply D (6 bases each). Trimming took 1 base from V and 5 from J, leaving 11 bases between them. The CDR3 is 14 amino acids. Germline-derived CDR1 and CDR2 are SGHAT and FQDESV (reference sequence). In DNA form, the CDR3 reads TGTGCCAGCAGCTTAGGGGGGGCTGGGGAGACCCAGTACTTC. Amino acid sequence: CASSLGGAGETQYF.

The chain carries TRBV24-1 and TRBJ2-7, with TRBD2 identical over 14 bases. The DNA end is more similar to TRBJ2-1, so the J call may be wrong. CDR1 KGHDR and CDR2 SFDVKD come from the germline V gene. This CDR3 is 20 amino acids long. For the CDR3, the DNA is TGTGCCACCAGTGGTATGACTAGCGGGAGGGCCGCGAGCTCCTACAATGAGCAGTTCTTC. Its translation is CATSGMTSGRAASSYNEQFF.

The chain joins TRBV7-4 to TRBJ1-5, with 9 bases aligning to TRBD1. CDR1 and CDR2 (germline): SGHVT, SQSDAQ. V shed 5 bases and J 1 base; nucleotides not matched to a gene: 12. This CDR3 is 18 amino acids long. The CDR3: CASSPGTGLGWSNQPQHF. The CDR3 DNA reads TGTGCCAGCAGCCCCGGGACAGGGTTAGGCTGGAGCAATCAGCCCCAGCATTTT.

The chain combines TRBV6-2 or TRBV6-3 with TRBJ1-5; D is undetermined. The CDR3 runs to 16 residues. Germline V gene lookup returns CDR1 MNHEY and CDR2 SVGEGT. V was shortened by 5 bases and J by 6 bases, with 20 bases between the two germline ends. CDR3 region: CASSERAGWGGQPQHF. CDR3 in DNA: TGTGCCAGCAGTGAGCGGGCCGGATGGGGTGGTCAGCCCCAGCATTTT.

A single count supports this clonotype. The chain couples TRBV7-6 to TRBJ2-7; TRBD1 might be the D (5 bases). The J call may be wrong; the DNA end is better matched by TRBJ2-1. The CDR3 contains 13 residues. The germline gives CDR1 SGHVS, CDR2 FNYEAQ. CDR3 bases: TGTGCCAGCAGCTTTGCAGGGAAACATGAGCAGTTCTTC. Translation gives CASSFAGKHEQFF.

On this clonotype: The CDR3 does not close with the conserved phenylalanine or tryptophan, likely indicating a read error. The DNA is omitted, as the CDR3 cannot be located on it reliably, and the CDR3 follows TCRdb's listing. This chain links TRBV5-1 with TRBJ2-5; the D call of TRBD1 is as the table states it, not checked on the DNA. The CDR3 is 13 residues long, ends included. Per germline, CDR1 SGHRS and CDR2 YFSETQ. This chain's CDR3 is CASGTDYGYTFGS.

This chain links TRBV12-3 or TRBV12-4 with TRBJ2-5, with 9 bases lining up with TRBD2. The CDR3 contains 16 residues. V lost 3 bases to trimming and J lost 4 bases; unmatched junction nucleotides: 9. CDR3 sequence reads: CASSFKAGGTTETQYF. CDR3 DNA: TGTGCCAGCAGTTTTAAAGCGGGAGGCACCACAGAGACCCAGTACTTC.

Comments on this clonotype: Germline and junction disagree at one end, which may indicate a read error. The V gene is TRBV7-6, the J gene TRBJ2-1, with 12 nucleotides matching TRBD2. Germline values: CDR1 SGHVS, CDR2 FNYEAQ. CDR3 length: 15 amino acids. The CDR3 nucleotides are TGTGCTAGCAGCTCTCTAGCGGGAGGGCCAGATGAGCAGTTCTTC. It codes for CASSSLAGGPDEQFF. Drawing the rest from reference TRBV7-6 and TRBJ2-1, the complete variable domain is GAGVSQSPRYKVTKRGQDVALRCDPISGHVSLYWYRQALGQGPEFLTYFNYEAQQDKSGLPNDRFSAERPEGSISTLTIQRTEQRDSAMYRCASSSLAGGPDEQFFGPGTRLTVL.

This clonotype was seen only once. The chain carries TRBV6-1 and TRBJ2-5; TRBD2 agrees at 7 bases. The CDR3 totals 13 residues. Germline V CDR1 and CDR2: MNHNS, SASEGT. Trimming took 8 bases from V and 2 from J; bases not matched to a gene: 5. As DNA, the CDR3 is TGTGCCAGCCGACCGGGGGGACAAGAGACCCAGTACTTC. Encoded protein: CASRPGGQETQYF.

CDR3 region: CASSLMGRAETQYF. CDR3 nucleotide sequence: TGTGCCAGCAGCTTAATGGGAAGGGCTGAGACCCAGTACTTC. The V call is TRBV7-2, the J call TRBJ2-5; D gene uncertain. The germline gives CDR1 SGHTA, CDR2 FQGNSA. This CDR3 has 14 residues. Trimming removed 2 bases from V and 5 bases from J, with 12 bases in between.

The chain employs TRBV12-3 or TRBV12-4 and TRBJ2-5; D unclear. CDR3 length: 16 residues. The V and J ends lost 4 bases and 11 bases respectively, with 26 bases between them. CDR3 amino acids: CASSWSGQSSYNEQYF. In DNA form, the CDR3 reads TGTGCCAGCAGTTGGTCCGGGCAGAGCTCCTACAATGAGCAGTACTTC.

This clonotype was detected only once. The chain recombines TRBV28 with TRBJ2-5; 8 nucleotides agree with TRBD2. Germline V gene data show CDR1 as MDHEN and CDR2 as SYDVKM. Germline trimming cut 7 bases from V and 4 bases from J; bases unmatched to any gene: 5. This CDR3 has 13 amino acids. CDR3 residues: CASTSGGRETQYF. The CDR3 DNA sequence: TGTGCCAGCACCAGCGGGGGTAGAGAGACCCAGTACTTC. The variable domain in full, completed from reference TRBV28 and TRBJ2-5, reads DVKVTQSSRYLVKRTGEKVFLECVQDMDHENMFWYRQDPGLGLRLIYFSYDVKMKEKGDIPEGYSVSREKKERFSLILESASTNQTSMYLCASTSGGRETQYFGPGTRLLVL.

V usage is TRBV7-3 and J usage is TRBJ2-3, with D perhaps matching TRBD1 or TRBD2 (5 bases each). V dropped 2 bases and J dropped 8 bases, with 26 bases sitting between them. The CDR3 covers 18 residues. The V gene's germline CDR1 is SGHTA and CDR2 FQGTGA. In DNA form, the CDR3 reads TGTGCCAGCAGCTTACATCCGTTAGGGACCCAAGGGGCGATTACGCAGTATTTT. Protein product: CASSLHPLGTQGAITQYF.

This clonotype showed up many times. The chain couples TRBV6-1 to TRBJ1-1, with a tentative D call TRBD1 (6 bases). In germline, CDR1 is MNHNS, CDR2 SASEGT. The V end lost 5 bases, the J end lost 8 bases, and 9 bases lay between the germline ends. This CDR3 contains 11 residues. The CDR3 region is CASSIQGEAFF. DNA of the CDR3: TGTGCCAGCAGTATACAGGGAGAAGCTTTCTTT.

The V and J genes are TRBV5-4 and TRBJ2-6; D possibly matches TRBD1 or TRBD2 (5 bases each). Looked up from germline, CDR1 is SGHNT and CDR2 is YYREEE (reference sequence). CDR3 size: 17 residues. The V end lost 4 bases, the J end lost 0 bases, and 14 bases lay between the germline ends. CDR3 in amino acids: CASSPGRRNSGANVLTF. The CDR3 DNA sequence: TGTGCCAGCAGCCCGGGACGGCGGAACTCTGGGGCCAACGTCCTGACTTTC.